The next 10 T cell receptor beta chains were all read from a single sample in a study of T cells after yellow fever vaccination. TCRdb ran MiXCR on the 5' RACE reads and lists one entry per CDR3 protein. This sample yields some 560,000 distinct CDR3 sequences, of which roughly 17% are seen a single time; 15% to 20% belongs to the top ten. This material consisted of PBMCs, taken around 5 days after the first yellow fever vaccination. The source is a man between 18 and 35 years old who received the YFV17D yellow fever vaccine.

The V and J genes are TRBV29-1 and TRBJ2-7; a possible D gene is TRBD2 (7 bases). Germline CDR1 is SQVTM and CDR2 is ANQGSEA. V shed 5 bases and J shed 4 bases, with 15 bases lying between them. The CDR3 consists of 13 residues. In nucleotides, the CDR3 is TGCAGCGTTACGGGGGGCCTACAATACGAGCAGTACTTC. Its translation is CSVTGGLQYEQYF.

This chain joins TRBV12-3 or TRBV12-4 and TRBJ2-1; D is uncertain. The CDR3 length is 13 residues. Deletions cut 4 bases from V and 2 bases from J, with 6 bases between. The CDR3 bases are TGTGCCAGCAGTTCCCCCCCCTACAATGAGCAGTTCTTC. It translates to CASSSPPYNEQFF.

This clonotype was observed a few times. The V call is TRBV11-2, the J call TRBJ2-5; possible D gene TRBD2, 5 bases. Germline loops: CDR1 SGHAT, CDR2 FQNNGV. V gave up 5 bases and J gave up 5 bases, with 15 bases separating them. This CDR3 region has 14 residues. CDR3 coding DNA: TGTGCCAGCAGCCCTGTGGGAGCGAGGGAGACCCAGTACTTC. Amino acid sequence: CASSPVGARETQYF.

The chain has TRBV20-1 and TRBJ1-1, with no clear D. Germline CDR1 reads DFQATT; CDR2 reads SNEGSKA (reference sequence). This CDR3 region has 15 residues. Trimming took off 1 base at V and 4 bases at J, with 16 bases between the two ends. The CDR3 coding sequence is TGCAGTGCTAGAGGATCCGGCGGCTTCGGCACTGAAGCTTTCTTT. This translates into CSARGSGGFGTEAFF.

Only a few counts were recorded for this clonotype. This chain joins TRBV29-1 and TRBJ1-3, with TRBD1 as a possible D gene (5 bases). V dropped 1 base and J dropped 3 bases, with 16 bases sitting between them. The CDR3 sequence is 16 residues long. Germline V CDR1 and CDR2: SQVTM, ANQGSEA. Here the CDR3 reads CSVEGLRGSIGNTIYF. CDR3 sequence (DNA): TGCAGCGTTGAAGGACTCCGGGGGTCGATTGGAAACACCATATATTTT.

The J gene is TRBJ2-1, the V gene TRBV2, with D perhaps TRBD2 (6 bases). Trimming took 7 bases from V and 2 from J, leaving 18 bases between them. CDR1 SNHLY and CDR2 FYNNEI come from the germline V gene. The CDR3 sequence is 16 residues long. The CDR3 here is CASIPRGPGTYNEQFF. In DNA form, the CDR3 reads TGTGCCAGCATCCCGCGGGGTCCGGGGACCTACAATGAGCAGTTCTTC. The whole variable domain, filled in from reference TRBV2 and TRBJ2-1, reads EPEVTQTPSHQVTQMGQEVILRCVPISNHLYFYWYRQILGQKVEFLVSFYNNEISEKSEIFDDQFSVERPDGSNFTLKIRSTKLEDSAMYFCASIPRGPGTYNEQFFGPGTRLTVL.

This chain connects TRBV5-1 to TRBJ2-3; the D gene is possibly TRBD2 (7 bases). CDR3 length: 16 amino acids. Trimming stripped 0 bases from V and 0 bases from J, with 11 bases between. Per the germline V gene, CDR1 is SGHRS and CDR2 is YFSETQ. The CDR3 region is CASSLEAGASTDTQYF. DNA for the CDR3: TGCGCCAGCAGCTTGGAGGCGGGGGCGAGCACAGATACGCAGTATTTT.

This chain connects TRBV7-7 to TRBJ2-1; tentatively, D is TRBD2 (5 bases). CDR1 is SSHAT and CDR2 is FNYEAQ in the germline V gene (reference sequence). The CDR3 is made up of 14 amino acids. V lost 1 base and J 9 bases, leaving 13 bases between the germline ends. CDR3 region: CASSLEGLHGEQFF. The DNA for the CDR3 is TGTGCCAGCAGCTTAGAAGGACTCCACGGTGAGCAGTTCTTC.

The table lists this clonotype with a few counts. This rearrangement joins TRBV9 to TRBJ2-3; 8 nucleotides match TRBD1. The CDR3 has 16 amino acids. Germline V gives CDR1 SGDLS, CDR2 YYNGEE. V lost 2 bases and J lost 7; bases outside the gene matches: 12. The CDR3 DNA is TGTGCCAGCAGCGTGGATCAGGGGGCCTCTGGGTATACGCAGTATTTT. Its translation: CASSVDQGASGYTQYF.

This clonotype was detected a few times. The DNA for the CDR3 is TGTGCCAGCCTCCCTTCGGGACGCACAGATACGCAGTATTTT. It encodes CASLPSGRTDTQYF. This chain links TRBV28 with TRBJ2-3; D is possibly TRBD1 or TRBD2 (5 bases each). The V gene lost 8 bases and the J gene lost 1 base, with 13 bases spanning the gap. The CDR3 spans 14 residues. Germline values: CDR1 MDHEN, CDR2 SYDVKM.